Presented here are 5 T cell receptor beta chains from one specimen sequenced in a study of CD8+ T cells in alopecia areata. Sequencing used cDNA as its template, made by extracting RNA and reverse transcribing it. Sequencing used immunoSEQ multiplex PCR; TCRdb keeps in-frame clones, though not all of them. The sample carries 200,000 or so clones, over 45% recorded once. Documented treatment: oral pan-JAK inhibitor, 5-10 mg twice daily. The sample consisted of CD4+ T cells sorted from blood, taken at week 24, from a patient treated with tofacitinib. Every receptor here comes from a human donor with alopecia areata.

V and J are TRBV30 and TRBJ2-1, with 10 bases aligning to TRBD2. CDR3 length: 15 residues. V lost 0 bases, J lost 6 bases, and 5 bases stayed unmatched. In germline, CDR1 is GTSNPN, CDR2 SVGIG (reference sequence). The CDR3 protein is CAWSVSGLAANEQFF. The CDR3 DNA sequence: TGTGCCTGGAGTGTGTCTGGACTAGCGGCCAATGAGCAGTTCTTC.

This clone showed up just a few times. The chain links TRBV29-1 to TRBJ2-2; D may be TRBD1 (5 bases). V lost 3 bases, J lost 0 bases, and 11 bases lay in between. Per germline, CDR1 SQVTM and CDR2 ANQGSEA. The CDR3 loop spans 15 amino acids. This CDR3 is CSVDRTGTNTGELFF. Here the CDR3 DNA reads TGCAGCGTTGATCGCACAGGCACGAACACCGGGGAGCTGTTTTTT.

The J gene is TRBJ1-1, the V gene TRBV25-1; 7 bases map to TRBD1. This CDR3 is built from 13 residues. In germline, CDR1 is MGHDK, CDR2 SYGVNS. J was trimmed by 1 base and V by 4 bases; bases with no gene match: 0. The CDR3 DNA is TGTGCCAGCAGTGGACAGGGGAACACTGAAGCTTTCTTT. Translating it yields CASSGQGNTEAFF. The entire variable domain, with the rest obtained from reference TRBV25-1 and TRBJ1-1, is as follows: EADIYQTPRYLVIGTGKKITLECSQTMGHDKMYWYQQDPGMELHLIHYSYGVNSTEKGDLSSESTVSRIRTEHFPLTLESARPSHTSQYLCASSGQGNTEAFFGQGTRLTVV.

The gene calls are TRBV27 and TRBJ2-4; TRBD1 aligns across 9 bases. This CDR3 is 13 amino acids long. V dropped 5 bases and J dropped 7; count of bases not matched to a gene: 3. The germline V gene has CDR1 MNHEY and CDR2 SMNVEV (reference sequence). CDR3 coding DNA: TGTGCCAGCAGTATACAGGGGGCGAACATTCAGTACTTC. The encoded protein is CASSIQGANIQYF.

The chain has TRBV25-1 and TRBJ1-2, with D hard to call. Germline V gene sequence: CDR1 MGHDK, CDR2 SYGVNS. Trimming took off 2 bases at V and 4 bases at J, with 14 bases between the two ends. CDR3 length: 15 residues. For the CDR3, the DNA is TGTGCCAGCAGTGAACGGTCCGGCCCCGTCTATGGCTACACCTTC. Residues: CASSERSGPVYGYTF.